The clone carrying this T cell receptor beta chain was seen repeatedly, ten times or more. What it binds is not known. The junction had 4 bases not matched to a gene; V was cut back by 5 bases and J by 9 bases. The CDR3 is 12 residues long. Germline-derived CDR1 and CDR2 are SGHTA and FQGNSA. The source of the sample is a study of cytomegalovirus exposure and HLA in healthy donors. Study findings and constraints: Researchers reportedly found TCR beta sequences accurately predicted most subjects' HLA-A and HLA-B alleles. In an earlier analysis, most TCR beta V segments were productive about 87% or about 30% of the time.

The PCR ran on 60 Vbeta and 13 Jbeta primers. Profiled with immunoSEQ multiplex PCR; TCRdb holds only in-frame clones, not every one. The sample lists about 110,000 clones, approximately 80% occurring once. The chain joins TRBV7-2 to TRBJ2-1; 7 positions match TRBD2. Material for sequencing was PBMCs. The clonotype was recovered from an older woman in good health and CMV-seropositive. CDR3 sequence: CASSPQRGEQFF. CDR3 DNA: TGTGCCAGCAGCCCACAGCGGGGTGAGCAGTTCTTC. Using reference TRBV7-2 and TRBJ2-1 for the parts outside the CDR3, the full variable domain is GAGVSQSPSNKVTEKGKDVELRCDPISGHTALYWYRQSLGQGLEFLIYFQGNSAPDKSGLPSDRFSAERTGGSVSTLTIQRTQQEDSAVYLCASSPQRGEQFFGPGTRLTVL.